This T cell receptor beta chain emerged from a study of PD-1 blockade in classical Hodgkin lymphoma. Study information: Every 2 weeks, patients got 3 mg/kg intravenous nivolumab.

Every patient experienced relapse after autologous stem cell transplantation, and brentuximab vedotin exposure varied. Study-level results: Sources of repertoire differences remain undefined, possibly disease activity or prior therapy.

The CDR3 is 14 amino acids. From germline, CDR1 is SGDLS and CDR2 YYNGEE. V lost 0 bases and J lost 4, with 10 bases in between. Sequencing was performed with immunoSEQ multiplex PCR; in TCRdb, only in-frame clones are kept and a portion is missing. The table records about 13,000 clones, about four fifths of them present only once. Points on this clone: Its antigen is still unknown.

The V and J genes are TRBV9 and TRBJ1-2; D is unclear. The specimen was peripheral blood mononuclear cells (PBMCs), collected at baseline. The receptor comes from a human donor with classical Hodgkin lymphoma. CDR3 residues: CASSVAAFSYGYTF. The CDR3 DNA follows: TGTGCCAGCAGCGTAGCTGCCTTCTCCTATGGCTACACCTTC. The full variable domain, in which reference TRBV9 and TRBJ1-2 provide the parts outside the CDR3, is DSGVTQTPKHLITATGQRVTLRCSPRSGDLSVYWYQQSLDQGLQFLIQYYNGEERAKGNILERFSAQQFPDLHSELNLSSLELGDSALYFCASSVAAFSYGYTFGSGTRLTVV.